This TCR beta chain was observed in a study of cytotoxic CD8 clonotypes in ibrutinib-treated CLL. Regarding the study as a whole: Measured clonality at baseline was greater than in age-matched healthy donors and tracked with circulating CD8+ T-cell counts.

Method: immunoSEQ multiplex PCR; TCRdb's copy keeps in-frame clones and lacks some. This sample has 140,000 to 150,000 clones, with roughly 76% found just once. Concerning this clone itself: Its target is not known.

CDR1 is SGHRS, CDR2 YFSETQ, per germline. V was cut by 2 bases and J by 3 bases, with 14 bases left in between. The CDR3 length is 15 residues. This sequence originates from a human donor with chronic lymphocytic leukemia. This sequence joins TRBV5-1 and TRBJ1-2; possibly TRBD1 for D (6 bases). Material: PBMCs, obtained after 24 months of ibrutinib treatment. CDR3 sequence reads: CASSLGQPGDYGYTF. The DNA of the CDR3 is TGCGCCAGCAGCTTAGGGCAGCCAGGGGACTATGGCTACACCTTC.